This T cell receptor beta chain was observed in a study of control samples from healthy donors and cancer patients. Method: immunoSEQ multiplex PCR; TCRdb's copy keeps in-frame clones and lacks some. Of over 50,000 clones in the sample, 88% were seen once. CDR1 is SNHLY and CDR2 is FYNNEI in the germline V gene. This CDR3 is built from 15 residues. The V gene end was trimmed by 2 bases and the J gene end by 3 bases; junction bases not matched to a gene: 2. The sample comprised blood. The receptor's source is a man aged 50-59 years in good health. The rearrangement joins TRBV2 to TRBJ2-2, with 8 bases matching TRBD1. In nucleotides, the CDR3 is TGTGCCAGCAGTGAATGGACAGGGTACACCGGGGAGCTGTTTTTT. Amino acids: CASSEWTGYTGELFF.